This T cell receptor (beta chain) was profiled in a study of T cells after yellow fever vaccination. Study-level findings and limits: A faster peak, day 5 versus 15, was reached by the weaker secondary response. One caveat is that FACS-sorted repertoires could contain abundant clonotypes contaminating from the bulk population. Reappearance after the booster was seen for most primary-vaccination clones, at about 95% CD4 and 88% CD8.

UMIs and a universal primer site were added when TCR cDNA was made by 5'RACE template switching. TCRdb re-called the 5' RACE reads with MiXCR, one entry per CDR3 protein. The sample has 300,000 to 400,000 distinct CDR3 sequences; over 8.5% are singletons. CDR3 length equals 16 residues. Trimming took 0 bases from V and 1 from J; bases not matched to a gene: 6. Germline V gene sequence: CDR1 SGHNT, CDR2 YYREEE (reference sequence). Of note for this clonotype: No antigen is known for it.

The specimen was CD4+ T cells sorted from PBMCs, collected 45 days after the yellow fever booster vaccination. V and J are TRBV5-4 and TRBJ2-7, with 8 nucleotides matching TRBD1. This TCR came from a man younger than 30 who received the YFV17D yellow fever vaccine. In DNA, the CDR3 is TGTGCCAGCAGCTTGGGTGCAGGGGGCAGGTCCTACGAGCAGTACGTC. Encoded protein: CASSLGAGGRSYEQYV.